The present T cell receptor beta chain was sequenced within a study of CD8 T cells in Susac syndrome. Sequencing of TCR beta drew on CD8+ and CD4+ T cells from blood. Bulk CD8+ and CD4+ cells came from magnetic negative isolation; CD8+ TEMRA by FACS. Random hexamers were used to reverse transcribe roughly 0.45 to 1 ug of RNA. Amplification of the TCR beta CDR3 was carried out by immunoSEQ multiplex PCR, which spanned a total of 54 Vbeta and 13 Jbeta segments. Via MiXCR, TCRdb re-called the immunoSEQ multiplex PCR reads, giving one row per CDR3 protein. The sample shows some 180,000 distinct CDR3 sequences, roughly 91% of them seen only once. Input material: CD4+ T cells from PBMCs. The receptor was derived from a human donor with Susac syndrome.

The CDR3 DNA follows: TGCAGTGCTAGAGCTTCCTCTACGATTGAGACCCAGTACTTC. Its protein is CSARASSTIETQYF. The chain has TRBV20-1 and TRBJ2-5; no firm D call. The CDR3 has 14 residues. With 1 base removed from V and 5 bases from J, the gap between germline ends came to 14 bases. Germline V lookup: CDR1 DFQATT, CDR2 SNEGSKA (reference sequence).